The 27 T cell receptor beta chains presented below share a single source sample, sequenced in a study of blood T cell repertoires in COVID-19. Profiled with immunoSEQ multiplex PCR; TCRdb holds only in-frame clones, not every one. The sample lists tens of thousands of clones, under 95% occurring once. Sequences were obtained from peripheral blood. Receptors were obtained from a human donor with active COVID-19. The donor label of this sample is uncertain.

The chain links TRBV5-4 to TRBJ2-1; a possible D gene is TRBD2 (6 bases). Trimming shortened V by 1 base and J by 2 bases, and 19 bases separated the two germline ends. This CDR3 spans 18 amino acids. Germline V gene sequence: CDR1 SGHNT, CDR2 YYREEE (reference sequence). The CDR3 region has the DNA TGTGCCAGCAGCTTGTCGGTCGGGCGGGGCCCAGCCTACAATGAGCAGTTCTTC. It yields the protein CASSLSVGRGPAYNEQFF.

The V gene is TRBV6-1, the J gene TRBJ2-3, with 7 bases identical to TRBD2. The germline gives CDR1 MNHNS, CDR2 SASEGT. This CDR3 is 16 amino acids long. V was clipped by 1 base and J by 4 bases; unmatched bases: 8. The CDR3 DNA follows: TGTGCCAGCAGTGAAGTATCGGGGGGTATCGCAGATACGCAGTATTTT. It yields the protein CASSEVSGGIADTQYF.

This chain connects TRBV2 to TRBJ2-2, with D possibly TRBD2 on 6 matching bases. Germline V CDR1 and CDR2: SNHLY, FYNNEI. The CDR3 length is 15 residues. V lost 6 bases and J lost 2, with 13 bases in between. The CDR3 bases are TGTGCCAGCAGGCGCGGGACCTCAAACACCGGGGAGCTGTTTTTT. It translates to CASRRGTSNTGELFF.

The chain couples TRBV6-6 to TRBJ1-4; TRBD1 aligns across 7 bases. This CDR3 has 15 residues. Trimming removed 7 bases from V and 5 bases from J; junction bases left unmatched: 10. Germline V lookup: CDR1 MNHNY, CDR2 SVGAGI (reference sequence). For the CDR3, the DNA is TGTGCCAGCACCGACAAAGGGGGCTACAATGAAAAACTGTTTTTT. It codes for CASTDKGGYNEKLFF.

V gene TRBV3-1 (or the pseudogene TRBV3-2) combines with J gene TRBJ1-1, with 8 bases fitting TRBD1. Germline V gene data show CDR1 as LGHDT and CDR2 as YNNKEL (reference sequence). J was trimmed by 3 bases and V by 1 base; bases with no gene match: 19. The CDR3 is 20 amino acids. The CDR3 bases are TGTGCCAGCAGCCAAGCGTATGGCAGGGGGCCATCGAACCCACACACTGAAGCTTTCTTT. Residues: CASSQAYGRGPSNPHTEAFF.

The chain uses TRBV7-3 and TRBJ2-2; a weak D match, TRBD1 (6 bases). This CDR3 has 13 residues. Trimming removed 5 bases from V and 6 bases from J, with 10 bases in between. Germline V gene sequence: CDR1 SGHTA, CDR2 FQGTGA. This chain's CDR3 is CASSLNRAGELFF. The CDR3, as DNA: TGTGCCAGCAGCCTTAACAGGGCCGGGGAGCTGTTTTTT.

The J gene is TRBJ2-3, the V gene TRBV14, with 10 bases identical to TRBD2. The V gene's germline CDR1 is SGHDN and CDR2 FVKESK. This CDR3 contains 15 residues. The ends lost 4 bases at V and 7 bases at J; junction bases unmatched: 8. This CDR3 reads CASSLTSGALNTQYF. CDR3 nucleotide sequence: TGTGCCAGCAGCCTTACTAGCGGGGCCCTAAATACGCAGTATTTT.

This sequence joins TRBV4-2 and TRBJ2-3, with TRBD1 matching 9 bases. The J segment lost 5 bases and the V segment lost 3 bases, leaving 9 bases of the junction unmatched. Germline lookup yields CDR1 LGHNA and CDR2 YNFKEQ. The CDR3 runs 16 residues. CDR3 in amino acids: CASSHYRDREEDTQYF. Here the CDR3 DNA reads TGTGCCAGCAGCCATTACCGGGACAGGGAGGAAGATACGCAGTATTTT.

The chain recombines TRBV5-1 with TRBJ1-1; TRBD1 agrees at 8 bases. V shed 6 bases and J 7 bases; nucleotides not matched to a gene: 11. Germline V gene lookup returns CDR1 SGHRS and CDR2 YFSETQ. The CDR3 is 14 residues long. CDR3 sequence: CASTLGDRSFEAFF. The CDR3 DNA follows: TGCGCCAGCACTTTAGGGGACAGGTCGTTTGAAGCTTTCTTT.

The J gene is TRBJ2-7, the V gene TRBV19, with TRBD2 matching 7 bases. The CDR3 has 15 amino acids. V was pared by 5 bases and J by 3 bases, with 10 bases of the junction left unmatched. CDR1 is LNHDA and CDR2 is SQIVND in the germline V gene (reference sequence). The chain's CDR3 is CASSPEGRGGYEQYF. Written as DNA, the CDR3 is TGTGCCAGTAGTCCCGAAGGGAGGGGAGGCTACGAGCAGTACTTC.

The V gene is TRBV5-5, the J gene TRBJ1-3; 7 nucleotides match TRBD1. This CDR3 has 14 residues. V shed 3 bases and J 4 bases; nucleotides not matched to a gene: 4. Germline-derived CDR1 and CDR2 are SGHKS and YYEKEE (reference sequence). The CDR3 protein is CASSSGTAGNTIYF. For the CDR3, the DNA is TGTGCCAGCAGCTCGGGGACAGCAGGAAACACCATATATTTT. Full variable domain (outside the CDR3, taken from reference TRBV5-5 and TRBJ1-3): DAGVTQSPTHLIKTRGQQVTLRCSPISGHKSVSWYQQVLGQGPQFIFQYYEKEERGRGNFPDRFSARQFPNYSSELNVNALLLGDSALYLCASSSGTAGNTIYFGEGSWLTVV.

This clone was observed a single time. This chain uses TRBV3-1 (or the pseudogene TRBV3-2) with TRBJ1-2, with 7 bases lining up with TRBD1. J gave up 5 bases and V 4 bases, and 7 bases lay outside the gene matches. The CDR3 runs to 14 residues. CDR1 is LGHDT and CDR2 is YNNKEL in the germline V gene (reference sequence). The CDR3 DNA reads as TGTGCCAGCAGCCTCTACGAGGGACAGTATGGCTACACCTTC. Translation: CASSLYEGQYGYTF.

V gene TRBV19 combines with J gene TRBJ2-2; 7 bases are shared with TRBD2. CDR1 is LNHDA and CDR2 is SQIVND in the germline V gene (reference sequence). CDR3 size: 16 residues. Trimming took 6 bases from V and 6 from J; bases not matched to a gene: 13. The CDR3 spells CASSPRGRDGAGELFF. DNA for the CDR3: TGTGCCAGTAGCCCTCGGGGGAGGGATGGGGCCGGGGAGCTGTTTTTT.

V is TRBV9 and J is TRBJ1-5, with TRBD1 matching 7 bases. Germline V lookup: CDR1 SGDLS, CDR2 YYNGEE. V shed 0 bases, J shed 3 bases, and the junction held 12 bases outside the gene matches. The CDR3 contains 18 residues. CDR3 in DNA: TGTGCCAGCAGCGTAGGTGTTGCCTTTGACAGGGTCAATCAGCCCCAGCATTTT. It encodes CASSVGVAFDRVNQPQHF.

As regards this clone: The junction departs from the called germline gene at one end, perhaps through a read error. This rearrangement joins TRBV18 to TRBJ1-2; TRBD1 is a possible D gene (5 bases). The CDR3 is 13 amino acids. CDR1 and CDR2 (germline): KGHSH, LQKENI. The CDR3 DNA follows: TGTGCCAGCTCGCCACGACAGTCGGATGGCTACACCTTC. Its protein product is CASSPRQSDGYTF.

The rearrangement links TRBV27 to TRBJ2-5; the match to TRBD2 covers 8 bases. V dropped 2 bases and J dropped 5; count of bases not matched to a gene: 7. Germline V gene sequence: CDR1 MNHEY, CDR2 SMNVEV (reference sequence). CDR3 length: 15 residues. DNA of the CDR3: TGTGCCAGCAGTTTAGGGTCGGGGGGGCCTGAGACCCAGTACTTC. Its protein product is CASSLGSGGPETQYF.

The chain has TRBV5-1 and TRBJ2-7; 7 bases align to TRBD2. The CDR3 spans 16 residues. The junction had 11 bases not matched to a gene; V was cut back by 3 bases and J by 2 bases. Germline CDR1 and CDR2: SGHRS and YFSETQ. The CDR3 DNA is TGCGCCAGCAGCTGGGCCCGGGGCGGGGGAACCTACGAGCAGTACTTC. Amino acids: CASSWARGGGTYEQYF. Full variable domain (outside the CDR3, taken from reference TRBV5-1 and TRBJ2-7): KAGVTQTPRYLIKTRGQQVTLSCSPISGHRSVSWYQQTPGQGLQFLFEYFSETQRNKGNFPGRFSGRQFSNSRSEMNVSTLELGDSALYLCASSWARGGGTYEQYFGPGTRLTVT.

The chain uses TRBV7-9 and TRBJ2-3; 7 nucleotides line up with TRBD1. The J segment lost 4 bases and the V segment lost 3 bases, leaving 7 bases of the junction unmatched. Germline lookup yields CDR1 SEHNR and CDR2 FQNEAQ (reference sequence). The CDR3 extends over 15 amino acids. CDR3 bases: TGTGCCAGCAGCTTCCCCAGGACAGGCCCAGATACGCAGTATTTT. Amino acid sequence: CASSFPRTGPDTQYF. Looking up the rest from reference TRBV7-9 and TRBJ2-3 gives the full variable domain: DTGVSQNPRHKITKRGQNVTFRCDPISEHNRLYWYRQTLGQGPEFLTYFQNEAQLEKSRLLSDRFSAERPKGSFSTLEIQRTEQGDSAMYLCASSFPRTGPDTQYFGPGTRLTVL.

The chain couples TRBV16 to TRBJ2-7; 8 nucleotides line up with TRBD2. This CDR3 is built from 12 residues. Germline CDR1 is KGHSY and CDR2 is FQNENV. CDR3 nucleotides: TGTACTTCTTCCGCGGGGGGAAGGGAGCAGTACTTC. It yields the protein CTSSAGGREQYF.

The V gene is TRBV5-1, the J gene TRBJ2-3; 9 nucleotides line up with TRBD2. The V and J ends lost 0 bases and 6 bases, in that order; junction bases with no gene match: 2. The CDR3 extends over 14 amino acids. The germline CDR1 and CDR2 sequences are SGHRS and YFSETQ. The CDR3 protein is CASSLGSGGDTQYF. In DNA form, the CDR3 reads TGCGCCAGCAGCTTGGGTAGCGGGGGTGATACGCAGTATTTT.

This clone was recorded only once. The V call is TRBV20-1, the J call TRBJ1-4; TRBD1 matches at 12 bases. This CDR3 contains 17 residues. J lost 6 bases, V lost 3 bases, and 11 bases had no gene match. Germline loops: CDR1 DFQATT, CDR2 SNEGSKA (reference sequence). The CDR3 DNA sequence: TGCAGTGCTAGTCGCCGGGACAGGGGGCTTCTGGATGAAAAACTGTTTTTT. Translation: CSASRRDRGLLDEKLFF.

The rearrangement joins TRBV13 to TRBJ2-1, with a tentative D call TRBD1 (6 bases). Trimming stripped 3 bases from V and 5 bases from J, with 14 bases between. CDR1 and CDR2 (germline): PRHDT, FYEKMQ (reference sequence). The length of the CDR3 is 15 residues. CDR3 nucleotide sequence: TGTGCCAGCAGCTTCGAGACAGGATATAACAATGAGCAGTTCTTC. This codes for CASSFETGYNNEQFF.

The chain employs TRBV11-1 and TRBJ2-7; TRBD2 matches 8 bases. Germline V gives CDR1 SGHAT, CDR2 FQDESV (reference sequence). The CDR3 runs 15 residues. Germline trimming cut 5 bases from V and 6 bases from J; bases unmatched to any gene: 12. The DNA of the CDR3 is TGTGCCAGCAGCCCCCGGGAGGGGGGGACGAGCGAGCAGTACTTC. Its translation is CASSPREGGTSEQYF.

The chain has TRBV19 and TRBJ2-3; unclear D gene. The CDR3 length is 13 residues. The germline V and J ends were trimmed by 3 bases and 3 bases, with 7 bases remaining between them. CDR1 is LNHDA, CDR2 SQIVND, per germline (reference sequence). CDR3 protein: CASSIGFTDTQYF. The CDR3 bases are TGTGCCAGTAGTATCGGGTTTACAGATACGCAGTATTTT.

V is TRBV3-1 (or the pseudogene TRBV3-2) and J is TRBJ2-3, with TRBD2 matching 11 bases. Germline loops: CDR1 LGHDT, CDR2 YNNKEL (reference sequence). V shed 1 base and J 3 bases; nucleotides not matched to a gene: 6. The CDR3 is made up of 17 amino acids. The CDR3, as DNA: TGTGCCAGCAGCCAAGTTACTAGCGGGGGCCCGACAGATACGCAGTATTTT. Translation: CASSQVTSGGPTDTQYF.

The CDR3: CASSLLERTQYF. The CDR3 nucleotides are TGTGCCAGCAGTTTACTGGAGAGGACCCAGTACTTC. The genes are TRBV12-3 or TRBV12-4 and TRBJ2-5; no clear D. With 2 bases removed from V and 7 bases from J, the gap between germline ends came to 8 bases. The CDR3 consists of 12 residues.

The chain links TRBV5-1 to TRBJ2-7; weak D call: TRBD1 (6 bases). Trimming pared 0 bases from V and 3 bases from J, leaving 7 bases between. The CDR3 spans 13 residues. Germline CDR1 and CDR2: SGHRS and YFSETQ. The CDR3 loop reads CASSLDRVYEQYF. As DNA, the CDR3 is TGCGCCAGCAGCTTGGACAGGGTCTACGAGCAGTACTTC.